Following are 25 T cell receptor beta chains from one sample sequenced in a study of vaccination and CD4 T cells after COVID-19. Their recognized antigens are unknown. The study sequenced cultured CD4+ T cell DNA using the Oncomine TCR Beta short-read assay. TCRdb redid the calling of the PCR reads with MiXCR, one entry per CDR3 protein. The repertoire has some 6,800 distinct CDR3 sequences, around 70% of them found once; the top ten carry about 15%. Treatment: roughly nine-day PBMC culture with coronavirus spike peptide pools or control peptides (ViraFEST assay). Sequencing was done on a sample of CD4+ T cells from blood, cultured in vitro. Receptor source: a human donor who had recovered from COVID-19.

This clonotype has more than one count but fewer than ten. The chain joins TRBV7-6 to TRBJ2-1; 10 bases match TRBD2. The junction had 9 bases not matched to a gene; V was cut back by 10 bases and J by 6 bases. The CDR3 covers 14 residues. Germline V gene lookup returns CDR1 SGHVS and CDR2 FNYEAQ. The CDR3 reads CAISRLAGINEQFF. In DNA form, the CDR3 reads TGTGCCATCTCAAGACTAGCGGGCATCAATGAGCAGTTCTTC.

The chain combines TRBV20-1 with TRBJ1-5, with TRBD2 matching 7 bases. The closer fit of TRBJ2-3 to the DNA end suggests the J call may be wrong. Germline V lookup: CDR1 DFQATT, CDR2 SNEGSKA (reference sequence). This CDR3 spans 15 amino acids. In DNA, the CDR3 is TGCAGTGCTAGAGAGGGGGGGTCTAGCAATCAGCCCCAGTATTTT. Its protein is CSAREGGSSNQPQYF.

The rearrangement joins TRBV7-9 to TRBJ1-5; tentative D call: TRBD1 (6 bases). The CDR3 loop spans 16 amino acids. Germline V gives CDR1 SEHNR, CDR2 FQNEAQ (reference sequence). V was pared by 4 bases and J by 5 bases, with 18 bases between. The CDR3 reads CASSSQLRAGDQPQHF. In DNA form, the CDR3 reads TGTGCCAGCAGCTCTCAACTCAGGGCAGGGGATCAGCCCCAGCATTTT. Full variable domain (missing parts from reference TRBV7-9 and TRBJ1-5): DTGVSQNPRHKITKRGQNVTFRCDPISEHNRLYWYRQTLGQGPEFLTYFQNEAQLEKSRLLSDRFSAERPKGSFSTLEIQRTEQGDSAMYLCASSSQLRAGDQPQHFGDGTRLSIL.

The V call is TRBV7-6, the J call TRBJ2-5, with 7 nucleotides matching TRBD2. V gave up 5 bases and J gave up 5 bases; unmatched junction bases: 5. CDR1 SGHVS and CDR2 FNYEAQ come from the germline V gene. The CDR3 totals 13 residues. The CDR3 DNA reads TGTGCCAGCAGCCTGCGGGGGAGGGAGACCCAGTACTTC. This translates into CASSLRGRETQYF.

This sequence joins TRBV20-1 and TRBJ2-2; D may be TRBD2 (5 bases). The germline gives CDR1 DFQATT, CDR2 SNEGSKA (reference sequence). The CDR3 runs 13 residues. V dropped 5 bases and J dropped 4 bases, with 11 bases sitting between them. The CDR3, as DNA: TGCAGTGCTTACAAAGGAGGCACCGGGGAGCTGTTTTTT. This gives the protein CSAYKGGTGELFF.

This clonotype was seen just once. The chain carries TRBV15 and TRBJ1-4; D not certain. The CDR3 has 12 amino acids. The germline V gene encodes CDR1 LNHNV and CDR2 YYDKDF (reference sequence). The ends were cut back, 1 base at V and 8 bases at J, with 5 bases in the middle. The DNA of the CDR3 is TGTGCCACCAGCAGAGCGGGAGAAAAACTGTTTTTT. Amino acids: CATSRAGEKLFF.

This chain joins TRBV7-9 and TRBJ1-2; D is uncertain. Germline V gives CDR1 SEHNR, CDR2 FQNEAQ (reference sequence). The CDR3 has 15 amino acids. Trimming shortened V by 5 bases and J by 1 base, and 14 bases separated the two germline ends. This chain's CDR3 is CASSPTAWDNYGYTF. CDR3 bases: TGTGCCAGCAGCCCCACGGCGTGGGATAACTATGGCTACACCTTC.

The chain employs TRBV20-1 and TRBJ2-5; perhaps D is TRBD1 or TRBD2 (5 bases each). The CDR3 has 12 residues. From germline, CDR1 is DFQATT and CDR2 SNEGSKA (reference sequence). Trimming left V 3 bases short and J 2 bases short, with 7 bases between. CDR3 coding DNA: TGCAGTGCTAGGAGGGGTCAAGAGACCCAGTACTTC. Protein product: CSARRGQETQYF.

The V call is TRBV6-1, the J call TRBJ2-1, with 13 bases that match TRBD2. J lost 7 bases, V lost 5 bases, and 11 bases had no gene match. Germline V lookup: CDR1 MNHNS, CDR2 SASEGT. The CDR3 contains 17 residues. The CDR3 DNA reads TGTGCCAGCAGTAGGACTAGCGGGAGACTTAGTGTGAATGAGCAGTTCTTC. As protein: CASSRTSGRLSVNEQFF.

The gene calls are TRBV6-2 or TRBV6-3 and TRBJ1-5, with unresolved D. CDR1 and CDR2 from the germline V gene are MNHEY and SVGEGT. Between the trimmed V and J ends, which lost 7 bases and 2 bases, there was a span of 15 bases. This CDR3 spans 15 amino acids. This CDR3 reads CASTATGLGNQPQHF. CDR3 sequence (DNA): TGTGCCAGCACCGCAACTGGGTTGGGCAATCAGCCCCAGCATTTT.

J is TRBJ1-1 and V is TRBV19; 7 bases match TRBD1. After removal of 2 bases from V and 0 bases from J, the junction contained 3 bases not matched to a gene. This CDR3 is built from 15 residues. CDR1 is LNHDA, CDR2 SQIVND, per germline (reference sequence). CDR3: CASSIQGGVNTEAFF. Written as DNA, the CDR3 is TGTGCCAGTAGTATACAGGGGGGCGTGAACACTGAAGCTTTCTTT.

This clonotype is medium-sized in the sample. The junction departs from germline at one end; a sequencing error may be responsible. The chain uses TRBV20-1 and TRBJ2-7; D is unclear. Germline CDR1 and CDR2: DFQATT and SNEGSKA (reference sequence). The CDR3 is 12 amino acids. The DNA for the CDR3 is TGCAGTCCTCTCTTAGACTCCAACGAGCAGTACTTC. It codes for CSPLLDSNEQYF.

The CDR3 sequence: CASRPGREAFF. The CDR3 coding sequence is TGTGCCAGCAGGCCGGGACGTGAAGCTTTCTTT. The V and J genes are TRBV2 and TRBJ1-1, with a weak D call TRBD1 (5 bases). Germline V gives CDR1 SNHLY, CDR2 FYNNEI. Trimming shortened V by 6 bases and J by 7 bases, and 9 bases separated the two germline ends. The CDR3 is 11 residues long.

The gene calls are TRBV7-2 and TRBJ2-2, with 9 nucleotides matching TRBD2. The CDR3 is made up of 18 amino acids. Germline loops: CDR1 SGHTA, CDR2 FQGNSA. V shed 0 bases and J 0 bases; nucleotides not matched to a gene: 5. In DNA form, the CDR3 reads TGTGCCAGCAGCTTAGCCATAACTAGCGGGTCGAACACCGGGGAGCTGTTTTTT. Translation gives CASSLAITSGSNTGELFF.

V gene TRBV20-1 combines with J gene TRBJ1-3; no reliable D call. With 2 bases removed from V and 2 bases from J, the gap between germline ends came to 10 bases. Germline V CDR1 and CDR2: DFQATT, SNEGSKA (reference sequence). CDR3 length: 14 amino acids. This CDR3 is CSARSRGPGNTIYF. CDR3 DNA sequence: TGCAGTGCTAGATCGCGAGGCCCTGGAAACACCATATATTTT.

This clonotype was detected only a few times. CDR3 amino acids: CASSLDGNSPLHF. Here the CDR3 DNA reads TGTGCCAGCAGTTTAGATGGTAATTCACCCCTCCACTTT. The rearrangement joins TRBV28 to TRBJ1-6; no firm D call. The V gene lost 2 bases and the J gene lost 6 bases, with 5 bases spanning the gap. In germline, CDR1 is MDHEN, CDR2 SYDVKM. The CDR3 consists of 13 residues.

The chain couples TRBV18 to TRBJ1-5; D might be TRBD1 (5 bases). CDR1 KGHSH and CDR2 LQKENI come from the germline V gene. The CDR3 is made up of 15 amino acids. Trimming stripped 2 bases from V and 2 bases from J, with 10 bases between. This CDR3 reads CASSPTGRGNQPQHF. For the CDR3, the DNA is TGTGCCAGCTCACCAACGGGGCGCGGCAATCAGCCCCAGCATTTT.

The CDR3, as DNA: TGTGCCAGCAGTGCAACCGGGACAGGGCGTTCACCCCTCCACTTT. Residues: CASSATGTGRSPLHF. The gene calls are TRBV7-9 and TRBJ1-6; 9 nucleotides align to TRBD1. Germline trimming cut 6 bases from V and 9 bases from J; bases unmatched to any gene: 9. Germline assignment: CDR1 SEHNR and CDR2 FQNEAQ (reference sequence). The length of the CDR3 is 15 residues.

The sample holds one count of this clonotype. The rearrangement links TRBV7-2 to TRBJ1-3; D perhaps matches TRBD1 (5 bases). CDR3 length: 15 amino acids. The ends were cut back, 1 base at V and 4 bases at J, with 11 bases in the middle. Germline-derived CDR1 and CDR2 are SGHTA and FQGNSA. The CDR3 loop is CASSLGISGGNTIYF. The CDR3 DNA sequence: TGTGCCAGCAGCTTAGGAATCTCAGGGGGAAACACCATATATTTT. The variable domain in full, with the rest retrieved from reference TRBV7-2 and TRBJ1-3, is GAGVSQSPSNKVTEKGKDVELRCDPISGHTALYWYRQSLGQGLEFLIYFQGNSAPDKSGLPSDRFSAERTGGSVSTLTIQRTQQEDSAVYLCASSLGISGGNTIYFGEGSWLTVV.

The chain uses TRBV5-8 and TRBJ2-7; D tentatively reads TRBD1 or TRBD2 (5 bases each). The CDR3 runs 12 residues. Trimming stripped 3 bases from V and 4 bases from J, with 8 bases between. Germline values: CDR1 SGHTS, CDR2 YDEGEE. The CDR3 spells CASSSRGYEQYF. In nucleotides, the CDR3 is TGTGCCAGCAGCTCGAGGGGATACGAGCAGTACTTC.

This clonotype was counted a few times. The CDR3 sequence is CASSRTGTSNQPQHF. CDR3 DNA: TGTGCCAGCAGTCGAACAGGGACTAGCAATCAGCCCCAGCATTTT. This chain connects TRBV12-3 or TRBV12-4 to TRBJ1-5; TRBD1 is a possible D gene (6 bases). The CDR3 contains 15 residues. V was shortened by 5 bases and J by 0 bases, with 11 bases between the two germline ends.

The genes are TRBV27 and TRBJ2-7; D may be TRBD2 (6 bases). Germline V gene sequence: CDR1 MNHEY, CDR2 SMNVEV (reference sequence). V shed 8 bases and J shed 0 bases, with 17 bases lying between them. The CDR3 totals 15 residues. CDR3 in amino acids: CASRPERVHSYEQYF. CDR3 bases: TGTGCCAGCCGCCCTGAGCGGGTCCACTCCTACGAGCAGTACTTC.

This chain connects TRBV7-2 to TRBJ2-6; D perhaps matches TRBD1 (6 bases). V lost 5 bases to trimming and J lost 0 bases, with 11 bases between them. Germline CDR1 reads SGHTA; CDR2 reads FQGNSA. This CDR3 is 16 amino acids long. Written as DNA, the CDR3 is TGTGCCAGCAGCGCTACGACAGGCTCTGGGGCCAACGTCCTGACTTTC. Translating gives CASSATTGSGANVLTF. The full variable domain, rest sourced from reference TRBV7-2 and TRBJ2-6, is GAGVSQSPSNKVTEKGKDVELRCDPISGHTALYWYRQSLGQGLEFLIYFQGNSAPDKSGLPSDRFSAERTGGSVSTLTIQRTQQEDSAVYLCASSATTGSGANVLTFGAGSRLTVL.

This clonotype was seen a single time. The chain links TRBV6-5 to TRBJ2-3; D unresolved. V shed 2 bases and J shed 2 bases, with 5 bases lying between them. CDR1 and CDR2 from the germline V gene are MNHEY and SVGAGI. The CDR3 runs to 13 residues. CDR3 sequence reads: CASSYEDTDTQYF. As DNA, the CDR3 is TGTGCCAGCAGTTACGAGGACACAGATACGCAGTATTTT.

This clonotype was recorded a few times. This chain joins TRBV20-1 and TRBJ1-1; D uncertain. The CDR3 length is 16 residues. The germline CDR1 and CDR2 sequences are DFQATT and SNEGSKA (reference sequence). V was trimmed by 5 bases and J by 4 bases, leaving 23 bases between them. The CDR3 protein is CSAARVHAWGGTEAFF. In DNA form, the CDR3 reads TGCAGTGCTGCGAGGGTCCATGCATGGGGAGGCACTGAAGCTTTCTTT.